Listed below are T cell receptor beta chains from one sample, sequenced in a study of T cells in Graves' hyperthyroidism and ophthalmopathy. Using its own MiXCR run on the multiplex PCR reads, TCRdb lists one record per CDR3 protein. Of 750,000 to 900,000 distinct CDR3 sequences detected, 35% to 45% appear once; the ten largest clones hold 7.5% to 9.5%. The sequencing input was blood. Receptor source: a man between 18 and 29 years old with Graves' hyperthyroidism. CDR3s include the opening cysteine and the closing phenylalanine or tryptophan. D genes are given only for firm matches. Size tells how often a clone was seen (once, few, many) or the class of an expanded clone, and some rows leave it out.

J	size	D	length	V	DNA	CDR3
TRBJ2-7	once	TRBD2	17	TRBV12-3/TRBV12-4	TGTGCCAGCAGTGGGCCCCTCTCCAGCGGGAGTTTTGGCGAGCAGTACTTC	CASSGPLSSGSFGEQYF
TRBJ1-1	-	TRBD1	16	TRBV7-8	TGTGCCAGCAGCTTAGAGTGGGGGACAGGTAACACTGAAGCTTTCTTT	CASSLEWGTGNTEAFF
TRBJ1-5	many	TRBD1	14	TRBV24-1	TGTGCCACCAGACCGGGACAGGGAAATCAGCCCCAGCATTTT	CATRPGQGNQPQHF
TRBJ2-6	few	-	12	TRBV5-1	TGCGCCACTAGCCCTGGGGCCAACGTCCTGACTTTC	CATSPGANVLTF
TRBJ1-2	-	-	12	TRBV6-5	TGTGCCAGCCTACAACAGGGTGGTGGCTACACCTTC	CASLQQGGGYTF
TRBJ2-1	-	-	13	TRBV7-2	TGTGCCAGCAGCTTGTTAAGGTACAATGAGCAGTTCTTC	CASSLLRYNEQFF
TRBJ1-2	few	-	14	TRBV25-1	TGTGCCAGCAGCGAAGTCGGGGGGCAGAGCGGCTACACCTTC	CASSEVGGQSGYTF
TRBJ1-1	many	-	12	TRBV29-1	TGCAGCGTTGGACCGTCCGCGACTGAAGCTTTCTTT	CSVGPSATEAFF
TRBJ2-5	-	-	14	TRBV13	TGTGCCAGCACCAAAAACCGGTGGCAAGGGACCCAGTACTTC	CASTKNRWQGTQYF
TRBJ1-6	many	-	15	TRBV5-1	TGCGCCAGCAGCTTGTGGCAGGGTGAGACCTCACCCCTCCACTTT	CASSLWQGETSPLHF
TRBJ2-6	-	-	16	TRBV7-2	TGTGCCAGCAGGTCGATCCGGGGCTCTGGGGCCAACGTCCTGACTTTC	CASRSIRGSGANVLTF
TRBJ2-7	-	-	15	TRBV4-3	TGCGCCAGCAGCCAAGATTGGGGGAGGTCCTACGAGCAGTACTTC	CASSQDWGRSYEQYF
TRBJ1-5	-	-	15	TRBV6-5	TGTGCCAGCAGTTGGGGGCATGGGAGCAATCAGCCCCAGCATTTT	CASSWGHGSNQPQHF
TRBJ1-3	-	-	15	TRBV7-3	TGTGCCAGCAGCCAGGTAGCGGGGTATGGAAACACCATATATTTT	CASSQVAGYGNTIYF
TRBJ1-1	few	TRBD1	16	TRBV12-3/TRBV12-4	TGTGCCAGCAGGCCCGGGACAGGGCTTATTTTTACTGAAGCTTTCTTT	CASRPGTGLIFTEAFF
TRBJ1-5	many	-	12	TRBV20-1	TGCAGTGCTAGATCAGGGAATCAGCCCCAGCATTTT	CSARSGNQPQHF
TRBJ1-2	-	-	13	TRBV7-8	TGTGCCAGCAGCTCCTTGGACGGATATGGCTACACCTTC	CASSSLDGYGYTF
TRBJ2-7	-	-	15	TRBV9	TGTGCCAGCAGCCACGTTCTAGCGACTTTCTACGAGCAGTACTTC	CASSHVLATFYEQYF
TRBJ1-1	many	-	16	TRBV19	TGTGCCAGTAGTACTCTAGCGACCTCCATGAACACTGAAGCTTTCTTT	CASSTLATSMNTEAFF
TRBJ2-5	-	-	15	TRBV7-9	TGTGCCAGCACCCCAGGCAGGGGTCCCCAAGAGACCCAGTACTTC	CASTPGRGPQETQYF
TRBJ1-1	many	-	14	TRBV20-1	TGCAGTGCTAGAGCGGACACCGTGAACACTGAAGCTTTCTTT	CSARADTVNTEAFF
TRBJ2-7	-	TRBD2	14	TRBV29-1	TGCAGCAGTTTTGGGGCCGGACTAGCCTACGAGCAGTACTTC	CSSFGAGLAYEQYF
TRBJ2-7	few	TRBD1	15	TRBV5-1	TGCGCCAGCAGCCAAGGCAGGGGGCGCGTCTACGAGCAGTACTTC	CASSQGRGRVYEQYF
TRBJ1-1	-	-	15	TRBV6-5	TGTGCCAGCAGTTACTCACAGGGACAGAACACTGAAGCTTTCTTT	CASSYSQGQNTEAFF
TRBJ2-5	-	-	14	TRBV5-4	TGTGCCAGCAGCTTGGCCACAGCTCGGGAGACCCAGTACTTC	CASSLATARETQYF
TRBJ2-2	-	-	12	TRBV19	TGTGCCAGTAGTATAACGTCCGGGGAGCTGTTTTTT	CASSITSGELFF
TRBJ1-4	few	-	12	TRBV5-4	TGTGCCAGCAGAGGCCCAGATGAAAAACTGTTTTTT	CASRGPDEKLFF
TRBJ1-2	-	-	14	TRBV5-1	TGCGCCAGCAGCTACGGGGGGGGGGCAGGAGGCTACACCTTC	CASSYGGGAGGYTF
TRBJ1-5	-	-	13	TRBV10-3	TGTGCCATCAGTGGTAGGGTCGATCAGCCCCAGCATTTT	CAISGRVDQPQHF
TRBJ1-4	-	TRBD1	15	TRBV2	TGTGCCAGCAGTGATCAGGGGGCAGACACTGAAAAACTGTTTTTT	CASSDQGADTEKLFF
TRBJ2-7	-	TRBD1	16	TRBV25-1	TGTGCCAGCAGTCCCCCAGGGACAGAAATCTCCTACGAGCAGTACTTC	CASSPPGTEISYEQYF
TRBJ2-6	many	-	16	TRBV5-1	TGCGCCAGCAGCTCACAGGGCAGCTCTGGGGCCAACGTCCTGACTTTC	CASSSQGSSGANVLTF
TRBJ1-2	-	TRBD1	12	TRBV25-1	TGTGCCAGCAGCCGGGGACAGGATGGCTACACCTTC	CASSRGQDGYTF
TRBJ1-5	-	TRBD1	14	TRBV29-1	TGCAGCGTTGAAGATCAGGGGGCGCATCTCAACGAGCATTTT	CSVEDQGAHLNEHF
TRBJ1-1	many	TRBD1	14	TRBV25-1	TGTGCCAGCAGTGAAAAGACAGGGGTTGCCGAAGCTTTCTTT	CASSEKTGVAEAFF
TRBJ1-4	few	-	17	TRBV4-1	TGCGCCAGCAGCCAAGGCCTGGGAGCAGGGTCGGATGAAAAACTGTTTTTT	CASSQGLGAGSDEKLFF
TRBJ1-1	many	TRBD1	13	TRBV29-1	TGCAGCGGACTGACAGGGGAGAACACTGAAGCTTTCTTT	CSGLTGENTEAFF
TRBJ1-1	-	-	14	TRBV5-1	TGCGCCAGCAGCTTGGAGCAGGGGCATACTGAAGCTTTCTTT	CASSLEQGHTEAFF
TRBJ1-1	many	-	12	TRBV10-3	TGTGCCATCAGCTCGTCGGACACTGAAGCTTTCTTT	CAISSSDTEAFF
TRBJ1-5	-	-	14	TRBV19	TGTGCCAGTACAATCGCAAGTGGGAATCAGCCCCAGCATTTT	CASTIASGNQPQHF
TRBJ1-5	once	-	17	TRBV15	TGTGCCACCAGCAGTGCTAGCAAAGGACCGCCGAATCAGCCCCAGCATTTT	CATSSASKGPPNQPQHF
TRBJ2-7	few	-	15	TRBV7-8	TGTGCCAGCAGCCAAGAGGCAGGGATCCCCTACGAGCAGTACTTC	CASSQEAGIPYEQYF
TRBJ1-2	-	-	13	TRBV27	TGTGCCAGCAGTTTATTGTCAGGGTCGGGCTACACCTTC	CASSLLSGSGYTF
TRBJ1-5	many	-	16	TRBV7-8	TGTGCCAGCGGGGGGGGCGGACTGGCTAGCAATCAGCCCCAGCATTTT	CASGGGGLASNQPQHF
TRBJ1-6	-	-	12	TRBV5-4	TGTGCCAGCAGACCACCGGGGGGAATACTCCACTTT	CASRPPGGILHF
TRBJ1-1	-	-	15	TRBV5-6	TGTGCCAGCAGCGCAAAATGGACGGCAAACACTGAAGCTTTCTTT	CASSAKWTANTEAFF
TRBJ2-6	few	-	17	TRBV7-9	TGTGCCAGCAGTCAAGGGGCCGGACGTGCTGGGGCCAACGTCCTGACTTTC	CASSQGAGRAGANVLTF
TRBJ2-7	-	-	13	TRBV2	TGTGCCAGTACGGACAGCGGGATTGACGAGCAGTACTTC	CASTDSGIDEQYF
TRBJ1-4	-	TRBD1	16	TRBV7-9	TGTGCCAGCAGCTCCCGTGAGACAGGGAAAAATGAAAAACTGTTTTTT	CASSSRETGKNEKLFF
TRBJ2-7	few	TRBD1	16	TRBV7-9	TGTGCCAGCAGCCCGCCGAGGGACAGGGCTACCTACGAGCAGTACTTC	CASSPPRDRATYEQYF
TRBJ2-2	-	-	15	TRBV5-1	TGCGCCAGCAGCCCTTCTACAGTTTCCGGCGGGGAGCTGTTTTTT	CASSPSTVSGGELFF
TRBJ2-2	many	-	13	TRBV10-1	TGCGCCAGTCGGGCAGCGAACACCGGGGAGCTGTTTTTT	CASRAANTGELFF
TRBJ2-3	-	TRBD2	14	TRBV7-9	TGTGCCAGCAGCTTAGGGCGGGAGATTTCTACGCAGTATTTT	CASSLGREISTQYF
TRBJ1-1	-	-	11	TRBV2	TGTGCCAGCAGCAAGAAGGCTGAAGCTTTCTTT	CASSKKAEAFF
TRBJ2-6	few	-	15	TRBV6-5	TGTGCCAGCAGTCGTTACGGTACTGGGGCCAACGTCCTGACTTTC	CASSRYGTGANVLTF
TRBJ2-7	few	-	15	TRBV7-9	TGTGCCAGCAGCTTTACCCGGACGGGTTCCTACGAGCAGTACTTC	CASSFTRTGSYEQYF
TRBJ2-2	few	TRBD2	16	TRBV2	TGTGCCAGCAGGGCTGGACTAGCGGAAAACAGCGGGGAGCTGTTTTTT	CASRAGLAENSGELFF
TRBJ1-4	-	-	11	TRBV7-2	TGTGCCAGCAGCTCCGTAGGACGGAATGTTTTT	CASSSVGRNVF
TRBJ1-3	once	-	12	TRBV5-4	TGTGCCAGCAGCTTCGGCAGAAACACCATATATTTT	CASSFGRNTIYF